This passage covers 24 T cell receptor beta chains from one sample sequenced in a study of Ad26.COV2.S vaccination and SARS-CoV-2 variants. TCRdb keeps only in-frame clones here, not all; method: immunoSEQ multiplex PCR. Of roughly 400,000 clones in the sample, 80% to 95% were seen once. Treatment: approximately 18 received Ad26.COV2.S at low or high dose, single or two shots; roughly five received placebo; per-sample allocation not given. Following the first vaccine or placebo injection, samples were taken on day 63. The specimen comprised peripheral blood, sampled in a trial of Ad26.COV2.S vaccine versus placebo. The receptors originated from a person between 18 and 65 years old who received the Ad26.COV2.S COVID-19 vaccine or a placebo.

The chain recombines TRBV27 with TRBJ1-1, with 8 bases that match TRBD1. Germline values: CDR1 MNHEY, CDR2 SMNVEV (reference sequence). The trim removed 4 bases at V and 4 bases at J, leaving 11 bases unmatched. This CDR3 region has 16 residues. The CDR3 is CASSSNRGVTGTEAFF. CDR3 sequence (DNA): TGTGCCAGCAGTTCGAACAGGGGGGTTACGGGCACTGAAGCTTTCTTT.

This chain links TRBV19 with TRBJ2-2; no firm D call. V lost 5 bases and J 0 bases, leaving 7 bases between the germline ends. CDR3 length: 14 residues. CDR1 and CDR2 (germline): LNHDA, SQIVND (reference sequence). CDR3 DNA: TGTGCCAGTAGTGGCGTTGCGAACACCGGGGAGCTGTTTTTT. Amino acid sequence: CASSGVANTGELFF.

J is TRBJ2-7 and V is TRBV4-1; TRBD1 agrees at 7 bases. Per germline, CDR1 MGHRA and CDR2 YSYEKL. J gave up 4 bases and V 5 bases, and 8 bases lay outside the gene matches. The CDR3 totals 14 residues. The CDR3: CASSDSQGVYEQYF. CDR3 DNA sequence: TGCGCCAGCAGCGATAGCCAGGGGGTATACGAGCAGTACTTC.

The sample holds a few counts of this clone. The chain employs TRBV3-1 (or the pseudogene TRBV3-2) and TRBJ1-5, with TRBD1 identical over 10 bases. The germline V gene has CDR1 LGHDT and CDR2 YNNKEL (reference sequence). Unmatched junction bases numbered 1, after V lost 0 bases and J lost 2 bases. The CDR3 is made up of 16 amino acids. In DNA, the CDR3 is TGTGCCAGCAGCCAAGAGGGGACAGGGGGCAATCAGCCCCAGCATTTT. Its protein is CASSQEGTGGNQPQHF.

The rearrangement joins TRBV7-9 to TRBJ1-1; possible D gene TRBD1, 5 bases. Germline lookup yields CDR1 SEHNR and CDR2 FQNEAQ (reference sequence). This CDR3 comprises 13 residues. Trimming took off 5 bases at V and 10 bases at J, with 17 bases between the two ends. The CDR3 sequence: CASSLGTLVGAFF. The CDR3 nucleotides are TGTGCCAGCAGCCTCGGGACCCTCGTTGGAGCTTTCTTT. Together with reference TRBV7-9 and TRBJ1-1, the CDR3 gives the full variable domain: DTGVSQNPRHKITKRGQNVTFRCDPISEHNRLYWYRQTLGQGPEFLTYFQNEAQLEKSRLLSDRFSAERPKGSFSTLEIQRTEQGDSAMYLCASSLGTLVGAFFGQGTRLTVV.

This chain uses TRBV27 with TRBJ2-7; D not certain. Germline CDR1 and CDR2: MNHEY and SMNVEV (reference sequence). This CDR3 contains 15 residues. V was clipped by 0 bases and J by 6 bases, with 15 bases between them. The CDR3 coding sequence is TGTGCCAGCAGTTTATCTGGCCCGGGCAACTCCGAGCAGTACTTC. Amino acid sequence: CASSLSGPGNSEQYF.

This sequence joins TRBV5-1 and TRBJ2-1, with 8 bases fitting TRBD2. The CDR3 length is 16 residues. V was clipped by 4 bases and J by 3 bases; unmatched bases: 9. CDR1 is SGHRS and CDR2 is YFSETQ in the germline V gene. In nucleotides, the CDR3 is TGCGCCAGCAGCGAAACTAGCGGCACAGGCTACAATGAGCAGTTCTTC. Translated: CASSETSGTGYNEQFF. Filled out from reference TRBV5-1 and TRBJ2-1, the complete variable domain reads KAGVTQTPRYLIKTRGQQVTLSCSPISGHRSVSWYQQTPGQGLQFLFEYFSETQRNKGNFPGRFSGRQFSNSRSEMNVSTLELGDSALYLCASSETSGTGYNEQFFGPGTRLTVL.

V gene TRBV7-2 combines with J gene TRBJ2-1; TRBD2 matches 7 bases. The germline V gene encodes CDR1 SGHTA and CDR2 FQGNSA. The trim removed 4 bases at V and 3 bases at J, leaving 0 bases unmatched. CDR3 length: 13 residues. The CDR3 nucleotides are TGTGCCAGCAGCTGGACTAGCTACAATGAGCAGTTCTTC. It encodes CASSWTSYNEQFF.

The chain couples TRBV12-5 to TRBJ2-3, with a possible D match to TRBD2 (6 bases). This CDR3 comprises 12 residues. Germline V gene sequence: CDR1 LGHNT, CDR2 FRNRAP. Trimming took 5 bases from V and 6 from J, leaving 9 bases between them. The CDR3 DNA is TGTGCTAGTGGTCTCGCGGGGGATACGCAGTATTTT. It codes for CASGLAGDTQYF.

The chain carries TRBV6-1 and TRBJ2-3; D is tentatively TRBD1 or TRBD2 (5 bases each). This CDR3 comprises 18 residues. The V gene lost 2 bases and the J gene lost 0 bases, with 18 bases spanning the gap. Germline assignment: CDR1 MNHNS and CDR2 SASEGT. CDR3 protein: CASSEFKDIRTSTDTQYF. The DNA of the CDR3 is TGTGCCAGCAGTGAATTTAAGGACATAAGGACTAGCACAGATACGCAGTATTTT.

The chain has TRBV5-6 and TRBJ2-5; D might be TRBD1 (6 bases). V shed 3 bases and J shed 5 bases, with 14 bases lying between them. CDR1 and CDR2 from the germline V gene are SGHDT and YYEEEE. The CDR3 spans 14 residues. In DNA form, the CDR3 reads TGTGCCAGCAGCTGGACAGCGTGGGGCGAGACCCAGTACTTC. Translated: CASSWTAWGETQYF.

As regards this clone: Distinct nucleotide sequences in the sample also encode this CDR3. In DNA form, the CDR3 reads TGTGCCAGCAGCTTACAGGGGAACACCGGGGAGCTGTTTTTT. Translation gives CASSLQGNTGELFF. The genes are TRBV7-9 and TRBJ2-2; tentative D call: TRBD1 (5 bases). Germline CDR1 and CDR2: SEHNR and FQNEAQ (reference sequence). CDR3 length: 14 residues. V was trimmed by 2 bases and J by 1 base, leaving 5 bases between them.

Comment on this clone: The sample has other DNA sequences that encode this CDR3 too. The V gene is TRBV6-5, the J gene TRBJ2-7; TRBD1 matches at 7 bases. This CDR3 is built from 15 residues. Germline trimming cut 5 bases from V and 0 bases from J; bases unmatched to any gene: 7. From germline, CDR1 is MNHEY and CDR2 SVGAGI. The CDR3 DNA reads TGTGCCAGCAGTCGACCGGGACAGAGCTCCTACGAGCAGTACTTC. Translating it yields CASSRPGQSSYEQYF.

The gene calls are TRBV3-1 (or the pseudogene TRBV3-2) and TRBJ2-7; 7 bases map to TRBD2. V trimming: 0 bases; J trimming: 2 bases; junction bases outside the gene matches: 4. Germline assignment: CDR1 LGHDT and CDR2 YNNKEL (reference sequence). CDR3 size: 15 residues. The CDR3 DNA follows: TGTGCCAGCAGCCAAGATATTCGGGAGGCCTACGAGCAGTACTTC. Amino acid sequence: CASSQDIREAYEQYF.

V and J are TRBV7-7 and TRBJ2-7; 10 positions agree with TRBD2. Germline V CDR1 and CDR2: SSHAT, FNYEAQ (reference sequence). J was trimmed by 4 bases and V by 3 bases; bases with no gene match: 6. CDR3 length equals 15 residues. The CDR3 DNA sequence: TGTGCCAGCAGCTTTGCTAGCGGGAGTCGGTACGAGCAGTACTTC. Translation: CASSFASGSRYEQYF.

This chain uses TRBV6-6 with TRBJ1-6, with D possibly matching TRBD1 (5 bases). Germline CDR1 MNHNY, CDR2 SVGAGI (reference sequence). V lost 3 bases and J lost 11, with 8 bases in between. This CDR3 contains 12 residues. The CDR3 loop reads CASSYLGAPLHF. Here the CDR3 DNA reads TGTGCCAGCAGTTATCTAGGGGCACCCCTCCACTTT.

V usage is TRBV20-1 and J usage is TRBJ2-5; possibly TRBD1 for D (6 bases). The CDR3 is 17 amino acids. In germline, CDR1 is DFQATT, CDR2 SNEGSKA (reference sequence). V gave up 3 bases and J gave up 1 base, with 21 bases separating them. For the CDR3, the DNA is TGCAGTGCTAGTAATCTACTGGGGGCTTGGGTCCAAGAGACCCAGTACTTC. Translated, it gives CSASNLLGAWVQETQYF.

The genes are TRBV9 and TRBJ1-4; possibly TRBD1 for D (5 bases). Germline V gene data show CDR1 as SGDLS and CDR2 as YYNGEE. The CDR3 is 14 amino acids. The V gene lost 6 bases and the J gene lost 0 bases, with 9 bases spanning the gap. The CDR3 region has the DNA TGTGCCAGCACCGGGGGTGCAACTAATGAAAAACTGTTTTTT. Its translation is CASTGGATNEKLFF.

The count of this clone is one. V gene TRBV7-2 combines with J gene TRBJ2-1; possible D gene TRBD2, 7 bases. V dropped 0 bases and J dropped 12 bases, with 15 bases sitting between them. The CDR3 runs 14 residues. The germline V gene has CDR1 SGHTA and CDR2 FQGNSA. Here the CDR3 reads CASSLAPPAGAQFF. The CDR3 nucleotides are TGTGCCAGCAGCTTAGCCCCCCCTGCGGGGGCGCAGTTCTTC. Using reference TRBV7-2 and TRBJ2-1 for the parts outside the CDR3, the full variable domain is GAGVSQSPSNKVTEKGKDVELRCDPISGHTALYWYRQSLGQGLEFLIYFQGNSAPDKSGLPSDRFSAERTGGSVSTLTIQRTQQEDSAVYLCASSLAPPAGAQFFGPGTRLTVL.

This sequence joins TRBV20-1 and TRBJ2-1, with 8 positions matching TRBD2. V shed 3 bases and J 8 bases; nucleotides not matched to a gene: 12. CDR3 length: 15 residues. Germline V gene sequence: CDR1 DFQATT, CDR2 SNEGSKA (reference sequence). CDR3 coding DNA: TGCAGTGCTAGTGAAGCGGGAGCCCGTATCTATGAGCAGTTCTTC. It yields the protein CSASEAGARIYEQFF.

The chain combines TRBV19 with TRBJ2-7; 9 bases line up with TRBD1. The CDR3 covers 18 residues. CDR1 and CDR2 (germline): LNHDA, SQIVND (reference sequence). With 4 bases clipped from V and 3 bases from J, the junction kept 16 bases outside the gene matches. The chain's CDR3 is CASSRVTGGAELGYEQYF. In DNA, the CDR3 is TGTGCCAGTAGTAGAGTAACAGGGGGCGCGGAACTCGGCTACGAGCAGTACTTC.

The chain carries TRBV6-1 and TRBJ2-1, with D unclear. Trimming pared 3 bases from V and 4 bases from J, leaving 10 bases between. Germline V gives CDR1 MNHNS, CDR2 SASEGT. The CDR3 loop spans 14 amino acids. CDR3 coding DNA: TGTGCCAGCAGTGATTATAGCAATTACAATGAGCAGTTCTTC. Translation: CASSDYSNYNEQFF.

The chain uses TRBV4-2 and TRBJ2-3; the D gene is possibly TRBD2 (6 bases). The V gene's germline CDR1 is LGHNA and CDR2 YNFKEQ. Trimming removed 2 bases at V and 1 base at J, with 10 bases between. This CDR3 spans 15 amino acids. The CDR3 DNA is TGTGCCAGCAGCCAAAGGCAGCGGGGCACAGATACGCAGTATTTT. It yields the protein CASSQRQRGTDTQYF.

The chain has TRBV6-2 or TRBV6-3 and TRBJ2-1, with 8 bases matching TRBD2. CDR1 is MNHEY, CDR2 SVGEGT, per germline. The CDR3 has 18 amino acids. Germline trimming cut 2 bases from V and 0 bases from J; bases unmatched to any gene: 9. CDR3 coding DNA: TGTGCCAGCAGTTACGATTCTAGCGGGTGGGGCTCCTACAATGAGCAGTTCTTC. It yields the protein CASSYDSSGWGSYNEQFF.